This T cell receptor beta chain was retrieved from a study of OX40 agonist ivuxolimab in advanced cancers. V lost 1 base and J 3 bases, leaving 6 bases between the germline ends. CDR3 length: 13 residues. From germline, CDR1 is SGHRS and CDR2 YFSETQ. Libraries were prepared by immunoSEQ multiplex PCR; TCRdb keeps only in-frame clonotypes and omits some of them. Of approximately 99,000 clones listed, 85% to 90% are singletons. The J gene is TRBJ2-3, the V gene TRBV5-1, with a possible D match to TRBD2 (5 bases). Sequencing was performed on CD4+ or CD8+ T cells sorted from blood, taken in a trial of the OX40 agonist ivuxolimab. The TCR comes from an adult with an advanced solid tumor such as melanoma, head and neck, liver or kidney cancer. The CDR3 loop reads CASSLRGTDTQYF. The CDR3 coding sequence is TGCGCCAGCAGCTTGCGAGGGACAGATACGCAGTATTTT.